Listed below are T cell receptor beta chains from one sample, sequenced in a study of long-term antiretroviral therapy in people with HIV. Libraries were prepared by immunoSEQ multiplex PCR; TCRdb keeps only in-frame clonotypes and omits some of them. The profile shows over 10,000 clones, 88% of them singletons. The sequencing used unsorted PBMCs, collected 2.1 years after starting antiretroviral therapy. Receptor source: a woman in her thirties or forties with HIV. The CDR3 runs from the conserved cysteine through the conserved F or W. Fields, in order: J gene, clone size, D gene, V gene, CDR3 DNA, CDR3 protein. D genes are given only for firm matches. Clone size appears in some rows only: once, few, many, or a class for an expanded clone.

TRBJ1-1 . . TRBV6-5 TGTGCCAGCAGTTACTCGAGCGTGAACACTGAAGCTTTCTTT CASSYSSVNTEAFF
TRBJ1-6 . . TRBV6-1 TGTGCCAGCAGCGGACGGTCGGATAATTCACCCCTCCACTTT CASSGRSDNSPLHF
TRBJ2-3 once . TRBV5-1 TGCGCCAGCAGTAGTTCGGGGGGCGCAGATACGCAGTATTTT CASSSSGGADTQYF
TRBJ1-5 . . TRBV10-1 TGCGCCAGCAGTGAGGGACCCGGTCCCCAGCATTTT CASSEGPGPQHF
TRBJ2-2 . . TRBV25-1 TGTGCCAGCAGTGCACCGACAGGCACGAACGGCGGGGAGCTGTTTTTT CASSAPTGTNGGELFF
TRBJ2-1 . . TRBV10-3 TGTGCTTCCGAGGGGGGGGGATACAATGAGCAGTTCTTC CASEGGGYNEQFF
TRBJ2-5 once . TRBV30 TGTGCCTGGAGGGCTCCGGTTACCCAGTACTTC CAWRAPVTQYF
TRBJ2-3 . TRBD2 TRBV4-3 TGCGCCAGCAGCGCAGGAGTGGCGGGGGGGCTGGATACGCAGTATTTT CASSAGVAGGLDTQYF
TRBJ2-1 . . TRBV7-8 TGTGCCAGCAGCTTTAGGACCTACAATGAGCAGTTCTTC CASSFRTYNEQFF
TRBJ1-2 . . TRBV30 TGTGCCTGGAGTGTAATACACCGCTATGGCTACACCTTC CAWSVIHRYGYTF
TRBJ2-3 . . TRBV15 TGTGCCACCAGCACTGGTCGGGGAATCGATACGCAGTATTTT CATSTGRGIDTQYF
TRBJ1-1 . TRBD1 TRBV4-2 TGTGCCAGCAGCCAACCGGACAGGGTGAACACTGAAGCTTTCTTT CASSQPDRVNTEAFF
TRBJ2-3 . TRBD1 TRBV5-6 TGTGCCAGCAGCCTACTGGACAGGGGTGCAGATACGCAGTATTTT CASSLLDRGADTQYF
TRBJ2-5 . TRBD2 TRBV4-3 TGCGCCAGCAGCCAAGAAGTTAGCGGGGGGTCCAAGTCGAAGACCCAGTACTTC CASSQEVSGGSKSKTQYF
TRBJ2-5 . . TRBV7-2 TGTGCCAGCCAAGGGGGGCCTGAGATTGCGGAGACCCAGTACTTC CASQGGPEIAETQYF
TRBJ2-5 . . TRBV11-1 TGTGCCAGCAGCTTAAACCAAGAGACCCAGTACTTC CASSLNQETQYF
TRBJ1-5 . . TRBV10-3 TGTGCCATCAGCCAAGGGGGGGGGCTGTGGCAGCCTCAGCATTTT CAISQGGGLWQPQHF
TRBJ2-3 . TRBD2 TRBV12-5 TGTGCTAGTGGTTTGCCTAATTTCGGGGGGGACGGCACAGATACGCAGTATTTT CASGLPNFGGDGTDTQYF
TRBJ2-5 . . TRBV18 TGTGCCAGCTCCGAGGGATACCAAGAGACCCAGTACTTC CASSEGYQETQYF
TRBJ1-6 few . TRBV5-8 TGTGCCAGCAGCTTGGGAGGGGGAGGTAATTCACCCCTCCACTTT CASSLGGGGNSPLHF
TRBJ1-2 . TRBD1 TRBV5-1 TGCGCCAGCAGCTTGGCCGGACAGGGGGCGCGAAACACCTTC CASSLAGQGARNTF
TRBJ2-1 few . TRBV7-9 TGTGCCAGCAGCCCTATGAATGAGCAGTTCTTC CASSPMNEQFF
TRBJ2-2 . . TRBV25-1 TGTGCCAGCAGTGCCCTGAGGGGACCGAGGACCGGGGAGCTGTTTTTT CASSALRGPRTGELFF